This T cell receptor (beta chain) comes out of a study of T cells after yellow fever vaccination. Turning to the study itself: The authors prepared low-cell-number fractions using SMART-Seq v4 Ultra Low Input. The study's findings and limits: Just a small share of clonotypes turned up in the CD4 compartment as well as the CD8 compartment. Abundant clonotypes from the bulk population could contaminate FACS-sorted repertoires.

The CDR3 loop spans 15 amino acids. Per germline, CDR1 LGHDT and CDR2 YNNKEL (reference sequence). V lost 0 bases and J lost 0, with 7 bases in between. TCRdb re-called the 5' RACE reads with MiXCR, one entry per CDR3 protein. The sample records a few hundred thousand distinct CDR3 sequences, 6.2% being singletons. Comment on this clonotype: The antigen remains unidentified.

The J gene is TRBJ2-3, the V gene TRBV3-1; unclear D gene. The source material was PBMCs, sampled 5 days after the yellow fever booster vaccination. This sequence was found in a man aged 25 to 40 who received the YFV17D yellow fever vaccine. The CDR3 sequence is CASSQDFGSTDTQYF. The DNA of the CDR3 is TGTGCCAGCAGCCAAGATTTCGGCAGCACAGATACGCAGTATTTT.